This TCR beta chain was profiled in a study of identical twins. Study conclusions and caveats: Invariant MAIT and iNKT cells could partly confound zero-insertion analyses.

A universal primer site came from template switching; cDNA carried unique molecular identifiers. TCRdb called the 5' RACE reads again in MiXCR, with one record for every CDR3 protein. The sample shows nearly 900,000 distinct CDR3 sequences, roughly 12% of them seen only once. This clonotype was counted at least ten times. Its specificity is unknown. The CDR3 is 14 residues long. V was clipped by 3 bases and J by 3 bases, with 10 bases between them. These data were also reused for a study on yellow fever vaccine responses in identical twins. Per that study: As reported, the vaccine T cell response of twins seemed partly convergent and partly personalized.

The rearrangement uses TRBV12-3 or TRBV12-4 and TRBJ2-3; D may be TRBD1 (5 bases). The sample taken for sequencing was PBMCs. The clonotype was recovered from a woman between 18 and 29 years old in good health. CDR3 residues: CASSLQGKTDTQYF. CDR3 nucleotide sequence: TGTGCCAGCAGTTTGCAGGGTAAAACAGATACGCAGTATTTT.